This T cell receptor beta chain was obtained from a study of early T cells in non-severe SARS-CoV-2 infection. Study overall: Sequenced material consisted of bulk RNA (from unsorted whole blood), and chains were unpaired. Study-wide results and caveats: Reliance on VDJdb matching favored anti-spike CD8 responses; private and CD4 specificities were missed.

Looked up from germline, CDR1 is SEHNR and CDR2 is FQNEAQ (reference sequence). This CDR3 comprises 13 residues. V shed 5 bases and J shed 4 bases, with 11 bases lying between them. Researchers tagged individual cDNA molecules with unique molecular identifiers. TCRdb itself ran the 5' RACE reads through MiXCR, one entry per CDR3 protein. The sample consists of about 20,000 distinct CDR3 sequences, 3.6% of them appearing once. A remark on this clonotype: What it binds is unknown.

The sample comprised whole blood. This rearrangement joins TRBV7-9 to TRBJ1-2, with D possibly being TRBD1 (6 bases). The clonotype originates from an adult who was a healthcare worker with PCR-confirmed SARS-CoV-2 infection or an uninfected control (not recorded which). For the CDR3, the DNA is TGTGCCAGCAGCCTGGACAGTGTCTATGGCTACACCTTC. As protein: CASSLDSVYGYTF.